The 2 T cell receptor beta chains reported below all come from one sample, sequenced in a study of T cell repertoires in cytomegalovirus infection. No antigen has been identified for these receptors. TCRdb fed the reads into MiXCR, producing one record per CDR3 protein. In the table there are a few hundred thousand distinct CDR3 sequences, 34% of which are singletons. The source material was cultured PBMCs, sampled from culture after CMV antigen stimulation. These receptors all stem from a human donor in good health (CMV status not recorded). Some clones in this sample may be carry-over from other donors' samples.

A few counts support this clonotype. The gene calls are TRBV7-2 and TRBJ2-2; D unresolved. The V gene lost 1 base and the J gene lost 1 base, with 7 bases spanning the gap. The germline V gene has CDR1 SGHTA and CDR2 FQGNSA. This CDR3 region has 15 residues. CDR3 region: CASSLVSQNTGELFF. CDR3 nucleotides: TGTGCCAGCAGCTTAGTCTCACAGAACACCGGGGAGCTGTTTTTT.

The chain carries TRBV4-2 and TRBJ1-2; 10 nucleotides agree with TRBD1. The V and J ends lost 3 bases and 4 bases, in that order; junction bases with no gene match: 8. The CDR3 extends over 16 amino acids. Germline CDR1 is LGHNA and CDR2 is YNFKEQ. CDR3 sequence: CASSQGEGQGSYGYTF. The CDR3 DNA follows: TGTGCCAGCAGCCAGGGCGAGGGACAGGGGAGCTATGGCTACACCTTC.